The present T cell receptor beta chain was sequenced within a study of blood T cell repertoires in COVID-19. The V segment lost 1 base and the J segment 7 bases; nucleotides outside the gene matches: 5. Germline values: CDR1 MGHRA, CDR2 YSYEKL. The CDR3 is 15 amino acids. In the source study's methods: Reference gene primer amplification gave nucleated cell count estimates. The data were produced by immunoSEQ multiplex PCR, yet TCRdb's version contains in-frame clones alone and is incomplete. The DNA gave D and trimming, while V, J and clone size come from that table. The sample records around 120,000 clones, 75% to 90% being singletons.

Specimen: PBMCs or T cells enriched from blood (not recorded which). The clonotype was recovered from a woman between 50 and 59 years old who had recovered from COVID-19. The chain joins TRBV4-1 to TRBJ2-1; TRBD1 matches at 9 bases. The CDR3 region is CASSQGGQGWNEQFF. The CDR3 region has the DNA TGCGCCAGCAGCCAAGGGGGACAGGGTTGGAATGAGCAGTTCTTC.